The 2 T cell receptor beta chains below all came from one sample that was sequenced in a study of cytomegalovirus exposure and HLA in healthy donors. In the PCR, 60 Vbeta and 13 Jbeta primers were used. Only in-frame clones appear in the TCRdb table, and some are missing; sequencing was by immunoSEQ multiplex PCR. The top ten hold approximately 2.2% of the sample, which has 80,000 to 95,000 clones, 64% seen once. The sequencing input was PBMCs. All receptors derive from a human donor in good health.

This clone was seen a handful of times. CDR3 amino acids: CASSRRGTEAFF. DNA of the CDR3: TGTGCCAGCAGCCGCAGGGGCACTGAAGCTTTCTTT. The chain has TRBV7-2 and TRBJ1-1, with a possible D match to TRBD1 (6 bases). The CDR3 is made up of 12 amino acids. Germline CDR1 and CDR2: SGHTA and FQGNSA. The V and J ends lost 5 bases and 4 bases respectively, with 8 bases between them.

There are a few counts of this clone. This sequence joins TRBV9 and TRBJ1-6; D gene unclear. Germline V gene sequence: CDR1 SGDLS, CDR2 YYNGEE. V was trimmed by 0 bases and J by 9 bases, leaving 13 bases between them. This CDR3 region has 15 residues. The CDR3 protein is CASSVGYVGGSPLHF. In nucleotides, the CDR3 is TGTGCCAGCAGCGTAGGTTACGTGGGAGGTTCACCCCTCCACTTT.